The subject of this entry is one TCR beta chain. Its antigen remains unidentified. No base quality information exists; no much larger clone differs at one position. The entire isolated RNA was reverse transcribed using the High Capacity cDNA Reverse Transcription Kit, and thus expressed TCRB transcripts were sequenced. Deep immunoSEQ sequencing was applied to naive, central memory and regulatory T cell samples, giving an average of roughly 3.6 million total reads per sample. Sorted cells were lysed in RLT buffer, and RNA was extracted using DNase-treated RNeasy Micro or Mini kits according to cell number. To prevent cross-contamination, every cell subset was processed on its own, while patient and healthy donor samples were processed together. Using the immunoSEQ multiplex PCR, TCRB sequences were amplified from cDNA into 87-bp fragments spanning the CDR3 region. Sequencing of the amplicons was done on the Illumina HiSeq platform. Under the source paper's analysis protocol: PCR bias was corrected computationally using synthetic template baselines, and reads within Hamming distance 2 were collapsed, with unmergeable singletons discarded. Reads were aligned against IMGT so that V, D and J genes, CDR3 length and insertions or deletions at six rearrangement sites could be assigned. Within each subset, clonotype counts were normalized to sorted cell number, after which true diversity and Gini coefficients were computed with the tcR R package. Repertoire sharing was quantified using the overlap coefficient calculated on TCRB nucleotide sequences. Out-of-frame TCRB sequences from naive cells were analyzed to stand in for the pre-selection repertoire. The source is immuneACCESS, and TCRdb retained only in-frame sequences with V and J called. Part of the clones is not carried over; for the studies checked, unresolved V genes explain less than half of this, and the remainder is unexplained. V and J calls and clone size are copied from that table; D and trimming were computed from the DNA. In this sample the table shows under 950,000 clones, 15% to 20% of which occur a single time. Clones ranked in the top ten supply 0.02% to 0.025% of the sample.

A single peripheral blood draw of around 120 mL on average was collected from each donor into heparinised tubes. Naive, central memory, regulatory and stem cell-like memory CD4+ T cells were sorted on a BD FACSAria II using a panel including CD45RO, CCR7, CD25, CD127, CD95 and CD27. All sorted populations exceeded 98% purity. PBMCs were separated immediately by Lymphoprep density gradient centrifugation and were stained directly, without being cultured. Samples were stained and sorted in pairs, with one healthy donor and one patient per experiment, so that batch effects were minimized. The sample originates from a study of beta chain features in type 1 diabetes (dated by TCRdb to between 2018 and 2020). Background for the entire study: Mean age, gender distribution, total cell number and subset yield did not differ between patients and healthy donors. A total of just under 110,000,000 sorted cells were examined across all samples, and RNA yield correlated strongly with the number of cells per subset. In the study, TCRB repertoires of sorted circulating CD4+ T cell subsets from recently diagnosed type 1 diabetes patients were compared with those of matched healthy donors. Naive and central memory subsets were obtained from all 30 or so donors, but regulatory and stem cell-like memory subsets were isolated from only 8 patients and roughly 8 healthy donors. The investigation overall reported the following: Fewer insertions and more nucleotide deletions at VDJ recombination sites were observed in patients with type 1 diabetes, implying thymic rearrangement abnormalities. Shorter templates might be favored by PCR, yet because patient and control samples were amplified and corrected together, any such skew would affect both groups equally. Because small numbers of individuals were included in the HLA sub-analyses, any influence of HLA type on TCRB rearrangement was left unresolved. In all four CD4+ subsets, TCRB CDR3 length was moderately but significantly shorter in type 1 diabetes patients. Because cDNA was sequenced instead of genomic DNA, highly expressing activated cells could be over-represented, though the groups showed no difference in activation or CD3 levels. Naive, central memory and regulatory TCRB repertoires appeared more similar among patients than among healthy donors.

Measured from the cysteine to the phenylalanine, the CDR3 is 14 residues long. Only the CDR3 DNA stays, 42 bases, in frame from base 1. The germline V end is reduced by 8 bases and the J end by 5 bases; junction bases left unmatched: 11. According to the germline V gene, CDR1 reads KGHSH and CDR2 reads LQKENI. This clonotype was sampled from a woman under 30 in good health. The rearranged segments are TRBV18 and TRBJ2-7; 8 middle bases align to TRBD2. Sequenced material: naive CD4+ T cells from blood. This specimen's cell subset or site label, per the study, means: true naive CD4+ T cells. The nucleotide sequence reads TGTGCCAGCGGCGGAGGGCGGGGGGCCCACGAGCAGTACTTC. Its protein product is CASGGGRGAHEQYF.